The entry below describes one TCR beta chain. The antigen it binds to is not known. No much larger clone is present one base from it, and per-base qualities are unavailable. In the germline V gene (reference sequence), CDR1 corresponds to SGHKS and CDR2 to YYEKEE. V is pared back by 0 bases and J by 0 bases, with 7 bases lying between the germline termini. CDR3 length: 14 amino acids, cysteine to phenylalanine. CDR3 DNA only is kept here, 42 bases in frame from base 1. The data belong to a study of blood T cell repertoires in COVID-19 (dated by TCRdb to the early 2020s). Regarding the research as a whole: The collaborator samples originated in the United States, Italy and Spain and spanned the acute and convalescent phases of COVID-19. The prospective study material was composed of cDNA or gDNA derived from T cells, B-cell-depleted T cells, or PBMCs. Subjects who had been exposed to COVID-19, were actively infected with it, or had recovered from it provided the deeply sampled blood TCRbeta repertoires that made up the dataset. The repertoires were made available in a free public database intended to serve as a resource for research on the immune response to SARS-CoV-2. Samples were obtained from the ongoing ImmuneRACE study (first 160 participants) and from some 1,200 subjects provided by 6 global collaborators. The sample metadata nearly always contained a de-identified subject ID, COVID-19 status, age in years and sex. HLA class I and class II types, where available, came from metadata supplied by the sample provider rather than from assay-based typing. Broader findings and caveats from the paper: How much clinical and demographic metadata was included differed by source and by participant, and the metadata was provided uncurated.

The collaborating institutions used their own protocols to collect whole blood in K2EDTA tubes. Collaborator samples were shipped for TCRbeta analysis as frozen whole blood, isolated PBMCs, or DNA extracted from either sample type. The immunoSEQ Assay, a bias-controlled multiplex PCR, was used to amplify TCRbeta CDR3 regions from genomic DNA. The authors' analysis ran thus. The number of nucleated cells in each sample was estimated by amplification of reference gene primers within the assay. Sequence reads were collapsed and filtered to measure the absolute abundance of every unique TCRbeta CDR3 rearrangement. For each sample, productive Simpson clonality was calculated as the square root of Simpson's diversity index across productive rearrangements. TCRdb took over this immuneACCESS table, retaining in-frame rearrangements with V and J assigned. Such tables are incomplete; in checked studies, under half of the missing clones stem from an unresolved V gene, and the remainder is unexplained. V and J calls and clone size are those listed in that table; D and trimming were worked out from the DNA. The sample table holds about 20,000 clones, of which less than 95% were seen once. 2.5% to 3% of the sample is taken by the ten largest.

The rearrangement combines TRBV5-5 with TRBJ2-7; the D gene cannot be named for sure. Input material: peripheral blood. The clonotype comes from a man between 65 and 85 years old with acute or convalescent COVID-19. DNA sequence: TGTGCCAGCAGCTTGGGCCAGAACTCCTACGAGCAGTACTTC. Translated, it reads CASSLGQNSYEQYF.